The rows below give T cell receptor beta chains drawn from one sample of a study of blood T cell repertoires in COVID-19. Produced via immunoSEQ multiplex PCR; TCRdb's table is partial and in-frame only. Among over 65,000 clones listed, 75% to 90% were seen once. Sequenced material: peripheral blood. Source of these receptors: a man aged 80 or over with COVID-19, enrolled during active disease. The CDR3 runs from the conserved cysteine through the conserved F or W. The order of the fields is CDR3 protein, CDR3 DNA, D gene, clone size, J gene, V gene. D genes are given only for firm matches. Clone size appears in some rows only: once, few, many, or a class for an expanded clone.

CDR3: CASSLRGISPLHF; DNA: TGTGCCAGCAGTTTACGAGGGATTTCCCCCCTCCACTTT; D: NA; size: NA; J: TRBJ1-6; V: TRBV12-3/TRBV12-4
CDR3: CATSGGAGGWNEQFF; DNA: TGTGCCACCAGCGGGGGCGCAGGTGGGTGGAATGAGCAGTTCTTC; D: NA; size: NA; J: TRBJ2-1; V: TRBV15
CDR3: CASSLGDRRNTEAFF; DNA: TGCGCCAGCAGCTTGGGCGACAGGAGGAACACTGAAGCTTTCTTT; D: NA; size: NA; J: TRBJ1-1; V: TRBV5-1
CDR3: CASSPTGFYGYTF; DNA: TGTGCCAGCAGTCCAACAGGGTTTTATGGCTACACCTTC; D: NA; size: NA; J: TRBJ1-2; V: TRBV28
CDR3: CASSQSGLQKNIQYF; DNA: TGTGCCAGCAGCCAATCGGGACTACAAAAAAACATTCAGTACTTC; D: TRBD2; size: NA; J: TRBJ2-4; V: TRBV4-2
CDR3: CASSLWGGYGYTF; DNA: TGTGCCAGCAGCTTGTGGGGGGGCTATGGCTACACCTTC; D: NA; size: NA; J: TRBJ1-2; V: TRBV5-5
CDR3: CASSQAPTSGETDTQYF; DNA: TGTGCCAGCAGCCAAGCTCCGACTAGCGGGGAAACAGATACGCAGTATTTT; D: TRBD2; size: few; J: TRBJ2-3; V: TRBV4-2
CDR3: CASSLDQGQGETQYF; DNA: TGTGCCAGCAGCTTAGATCAAGGACAGGGAGAGACCCAGTACTTC; D: TRBD1; size: NA; J: TRBJ2-5; V: TRBV7-8
CDR3: CASSLGDRALGSPLHF; DNA: TGTGCCAGCAGCTTAGGGGACAGGGCTTTGGGATCACCCCTCCACTTT; D: TRBD1; size: NA; J: TRBJ1-6; V: TRBV7-3
CDR3: CASSIRDRGPAEAFF; DNA: TGTGCCAGTAGTATAAGGGACAGGGGGCCGGCTGAAGCTTTCTTT; D: TRBD1; size: NA; J: TRBJ1-1; V: TRBV19
CDR3: CASSLGSGETQYF; DNA: TGTGCCAGCAGCTTAGGGTCGGGAGAGACCCAGTACTTC; D: NA; size: NA; J: TRBJ2-5; V: TRBV7-9
CDR3: CASNHRATNEKLFF; DNA: TGTGCCAGCAACCACAGGGCAACTAATGAAAAACTGTTTTTT; D: NA; size: NA; J: TRBJ1-4; V: TRBV9